The 9 T cell receptor beta chains below all came from one sample that was sequenced in a study of somatic mutations in cytotoxic T cells in rheumatoid arthritis. Data came from immunoSEQ multiplex PCR; TCRdb stores just in-frame clones and leaves some out. The table has roughly 13,000 clones, about four fifths seen once; the top ten hold 29%. The sequenced sample was CD8+ T cells sorted from blood. The receptors originated from an adult with rheumatoid arthritis.

The chain has TRBV30 and TRBJ2-2, with D possibly TRBD2 on 6 matching bases. Germline CDR1 reads GTSNPN; CDR2 reads SVGIG (reference sequence). V gave up 4 bases and J gave up 6 bases, with 9 bases separating them. The CDR3 runs 12 residues. CDR3 sequence: CAWTGTPGELFF. Written as DNA, the CDR3 is TGTGCCTGGACAGGGACTCCCGGGGAGCTGTTTTTT.

This chain joins TRBV7-9 and TRBJ1-2, with D perhaps TRBD1 (5 bases). The CDR3 spans 14 residues. Germline CDR1 is SEHNR and CDR2 is FQNEAQ (reference sequence). V gave up 5 bases and J gave up 4 bases, with 14 bases separating them. The CDR3 region has the DNA TGTGCCAGCAGCCGACAGAACGCTTTCTATGGCTACACCTTC. Its protein product is CASSRQNAFYGYTF.

The chain uses TRBV9 and TRBJ2-2; D is undetermined. Germline CDR1 SGDLS, CDR2 YYNGEE. V dropped 3 bases and J dropped 5 bases, with 8 bases sitting between them. The CDR3 loop spans 13 amino acids. In nucleotides, the CDR3 is TGTGCCAGCAGCGAGCTCGGGACCGGGGAGCTGTTTTTT. Protein: CASSELGTGELFF.

This clone has a handful of counts. The chain combines TRBV7-2 with TRBJ1-2; no clear D. V was cut by 5 bases and J by 9 bases, with 16 bases left in between. The length of the CDR3 is 13 residues. Looked up from germline, CDR1 is SGHTA and CDR2 is FQGNSA. The CDR3 reads CASSEYSGLSYTF. CDR3 in DNA: TGTGCCAGCAGCGAGTACTCAGGTCTGAGCTACACCTTC.

CDR3 amino acids: CASSLGLGPYNEQFF. CDR3 nucleotide sequence: TGTGCCAGCAGCTTGGGACTAGGACCCTACAATGAGCAGTTCTTC. The chain combines TRBV5-4 with TRBJ2-1; perhaps TRBD2 as D (6 bases). The CDR3 length is 15 residues. Germline V gene data show CDR1 as SGHNT and CDR2 as YYREEE (reference sequence). Between the trimmed V and J ends, which lost 0 bases and 2 bases, there was a span of 9 bases.

The chain recombines TRBV19 with TRBJ2-7; D might be TRBD2 (5 bases). Germline V gene data show CDR1 as LNHDA and CDR2 as SQIVND (reference sequence). The ends were cut back, 6 bases at V and 0 bases at J, with 15 bases in the middle. The CDR3 totals 15 residues. Here the CDR3 reads CASRETGSSSYEQYF. In nucleotides, the CDR3 is TGTGCCAGTAGAGAGACGGGGTCGAGCTCCTACGAGCAGTACTTC. The entire variable domain, with the rest obtained from reference TRBV19 and TRBJ2-7, is as follows: DGGITQSPKYLFRKEGQNVTLSCEQNLNHDAMYWYRQDPGQGLRLIYYSQIVNDFQKGDIAEGYSVSREKKESFPLTVTSAQKNPTAFYLCASRETGSSSYEQYFGPGTRLTVT.

This chain links TRBV29-1 with TRBJ2-5; D possibly matches TRBD1 or TRBD2 (5 bases each). Looked up from germline, CDR1 is SQVTM and CDR2 is ANQGSEA. This CDR3 contains 14 residues. Trimming removed 0 bases at V and 4 bases at J, with 12 bases between. CDR3 nucleotide sequence: TGCAGCGTTGAAGAGAGGGGCTTAGCAGAGACCCAGTACTTC. It codes for CSVEERGLAETQYF.

There are a few counts of this clone. The rearrangement joins TRBV7-9 to TRBJ2-7, with D unresolved. The germline V gene has CDR1 SEHNR and CDR2 FQNEAQ (reference sequence). Trimming cost V 5 bases and J 6 bases, with 11 bases left between them. There are 12 residues in the CDR3. CDR3 sequence reads: CASSRSSIEQYF. In DNA form, the CDR3 reads TGTGCCAGCAGCCGGTCCTCCATCGAGCAGTACTTC.

V usage is TRBV10-3 and J usage is TRBJ1-1; D may be TRBD1 (5 bases). Germline CDR1 is ENHRY and CDR2 is SYGVKD. This CDR3 is 13 amino acids long. The V gene lost 6 bases and the J gene lost 1 base, with 9 bases spanning the gap. CDR3 loop: CAIRTTANTEAFF. In nucleotides, the CDR3 is TGTGCCATCAGGACGACAGCGAACACTGAAGCTTTCTTT.